The rows below give T cell receptor beta chains drawn from one sample of a study of T-cell reconstitution after alpha-beta-depleted transplantation in children. TCRdb redid the calling of the PCR reads with MiXCR, one entry per CDR3 protein. In the table there are about 870,000 distinct CDR3 sequences, roughly 15% of which are singletons. The input for sequencing was PBMCs, mostly from graft donor cells, taken 360 days after TCRalphabeta/CD19-depleted stem cell transplant. The source of these receptors is a male patient aged 10-17 years who had a stem cell transplant for acute lymphoblastic leukemia, so the T cells may come from the graft donor. Each CDR3 is given with its conserved first and last residue. A D gene is named only where the DNA matches it firmly. Clone size is given for some rows only: seen once, a few or many times, or a class if the clone is expanded.

d_call: TRBD2
v_call: TRBV12-3/TRBV12-4
j_call: TRBJ2-1
clone_size: few
cdr3_nt: TGTGCCAGCAGTCACCTGGGGAAGGGAGGGACCTACAATGAGCAGTTCTTC
cdr3_aa: CASSHLGKGGTYNEQFF

d_call: .
v_call: TRBV20-1
j_call: TRBJ1-3
clone_size: many
cdr3_nt: TGCAGTGCTACCTTCCCTAGGGGTGGAGGAGACACCATATATTTT
cdr3_aa: CSATFPRGGGDTIYF

d_call: .
v_call: TRBV7-6
j_call: TRBJ2-1
clone_size: few
cdr3_nt: TGTGCCAGCAGTTTTTCCCTAGCGAAAGGACAGAGAGAGCAGTTCTTC
cdr3_aa: CASSFSLAKGQREQFF

d_call: .
v_call: TRBV27
j_call: TRBJ2-2
clone_size: few
cdr3_nt: TGTGCCAGCAGTTTTGGGGCACTTAACACCGGGGAGCTGTTTTTT
cdr3_aa: CASSFGALNTGELFF

d_call: TRBD2
v_call: TRBV9
j_call: TRBJ2-5
clone_size: few
cdr3_nt: TGTGCCAGCAGCGTCGGACTAGCGGGAGATATGAAGACCCAGTACTTC
cdr3_aa: CASSVGLAGDMKTQYF

d_call: .
v_call: TRBV28
j_call: TRBJ2-7
clone_size: .
cdr3_nt: TGTGCCAGCAGGGACCTTTTTGGAAGATACGAGCAGTACTTC
cdr3_aa: CASRDLFGRYEQYF

d_call: .
v_call: TRBV27
j_call: TRBJ2-7
clone_size: .
cdr3_nt: TGTGCCAGCAGCCAGACACGAAACTCCTACGAGCAGTACTTC
cdr3_aa: CASSQTRNSYEQYF

d_call: TRBD1
v_call: TRBV10-2
j_call: TRBJ1-6
clone_size: .
cdr3_nt: TGCGCCAGCAGTGGGGGACAGGATCTGTGGTATAATTCACCCCTCCACTTT
cdr3_aa: CASSGGQDLWYNSPLHF

d_call: .
v_call: TRBV5-1
j_call: TRBJ2-1
clone_size: .
cdr3_nt: TGCGCCAGCAGCTTGTTCAGTGATAATGAGCAGTTCTTC
cdr3_aa: CASSLFSDNEQFF

d_call: .
v_call: TRBV5-1
j_call: TRBJ2-5
clone_size: many
cdr3_nt: TGCGCCAGCTCAACCGGTTTTCTTGAGACCCAGTACTTC
cdr3_aa: CASSTGFLETQYF

d_call: TRBD1
v_call: TRBV19
j_call: TRBJ2-2
clone_size: .
cdr3_nt: TGTGGCGTACCACAGGGGAAGAACACCGGGGAGCTGTTTTTT
cdr3_aa: CGVPQGKNTGELFF

d_call: .
v_call: TRBV15
j_call: TRBJ2-3
clone_size: .
cdr3_nt: TGTGCCACCAGCTCCAGACGACAGGGCACAGATACGCAGTATTTT
cdr3_aa: CATSSRRQGTDTQYF

d_call: TRBD1
v_call: TRBV5-1
j_call: TRBJ2-5
clone_size: .
cdr3_nt: TGCGCCAGCAGCCACCTTGGACAGGGGAGGTCGGTGGAGACCCAGTACTTC
cdr3_aa: CASSHLGQGRSVETQYF

d_call: .
v_call: TRBV5-5
j_call: TRBJ2-7
clone_size: few
cdr3_nt: TGTGCCAGCAGCTTGGGCCCTAGAAATTCCTACGAGCAGTACTTC
cdr3_aa: CASSLGPRNSYEQYF

d_call: TRBD2
v_call: TRBV7-3
j_call: TRBJ2-1
clone_size: few
cdr3_nt: TGTGCCAGCAGGACTAGCGGTAACTCCTACAATGAGCAGTTCTTC
cdr3_aa: CASRTSGNSYNEQFF

d_call: .
v_call: TRBV5-6
j_call: TRBJ2-5
clone_size: few
cdr3_nt: TGTGCCAGCAGCTTGTCGCCACTAACGCAGGAGACCCAGTACTTC
cdr3_aa: CASSLSPLTQETQYF

d_call: .
v_call: TRBV24-1
j_call: TRBJ2-7
clone_size: few
cdr3_nt: TGTGCCACCAGCGACAAGGGAACCTACGAGCAGTACTTC
cdr3_aa: CATSDKGTYEQYF

d_call: .
v_call: TRBV7-6
j_call: TRBJ2-2
clone_size: few
cdr3_nt: TGTGCCAGCAGCTCCTCGACAGGGAACACCGGGGAGCTGTTTTTT
cdr3_aa: CASSSSTGNTGELFF